Listed below are T cell receptor beta chains from one sample, sequenced in a study of blood T cells in healthy people across ages. TCRdb ran MiXCR on the 5' RACE reads and lists one entry per CDR3 protein. This table holds about 1.4 million distinct CDR3 sequences, around 59% found once. Sequencing used blood. The origin of the receptors is a man younger than 35 in good health. CDR3s include the opening cysteine and the closing phenylalanine or tryptophan.

j_call v_call cdr3_aa
TRBJ1-6 TRBV20-1 CSARNSYNSPLHF
TRBJ2-5 TRBV6-5 CASRTQGILETQYF
. TRBV5-1 CASSLDPGPVKETQYF
TRBJ1-2 TRBV5-6 CASSLQSSYGYTF
TRBJ2-3 TRBV18 CASSPDRGFDTDTQYF
TRBJ1-2 TRBV4-1 CASSQHGQYGYTF
TRBJ2-1 TRBV27 CASSFLGNEQFF
TRBJ1-4 TRBV27 CASSPDTYEKLFF
TRBJ2-7 TRBV20-1 CSASGQGRYEQYF
TRBJ2-7 TRBV15 CATSTTNLAGGAGESSYEQYF
TRBJ2-1 TRBV6-1 CASSVLRGIDSEQFF
TRBJ2-3 TRBV12-3/TRBV12-4 CASSKAGGLADTQYF
TRBJ2-1 TRBV5-1 CASSLLRLAGDEQFF
TRBJ2-7 TRBV20-1 CSAPTAGAGGEQYF
TRBJ1-5 TRBV10-3 CAISESGTDSLRPQHF
TRBJ1-4 TRBV11-2 CASSRGQINEKLFF
TRBJ1-2 TRBV29-1 CSVEKGQGIRGYTF
TRBJ2-3 TRBV5-1 CASSLDSGPDTQYF
TRBJ1-2 TRBV4-2 CASSQDHGRVEYGYTF
TRBJ1-2 TRBV29-1 CSVATGIYYGYTF
TRBJ2-1 TRBV4-1 CASSSPSRGGEEQFF
TRBJ2-3 TRBV4-1 CASSHFVDSLSIGTDTQYF
TRBJ2-5 TRBV5-6 CASSTMGGYTETQYF